This TCR beta chain was obtained from a study of OX40 agonist ivuxolimab in advanced cancers. As for the study in general: Patients got intravenous ivuxolimab at 0.01 to 10 mg/kg every 2 weeks.

V was cut by 3 bases and J by 4 bases, with 4 bases left in between. This CDR3 contains 12 residues. Germline V gene data show CDR1 as LNHDA and CDR2 as SQIVND (reference sequence). Patients with a history of autoimmune disease or on systemic immunosuppression were excluded. With respect to this clone: Its antigen is as yet unknown.

Study conclusions and caveats: Both blood CD4+ and CD8+ T cells showed clonal growth by week 6 at 0.1 to 3.0 mg/kg.

Some clones are missing from TCRdb's copy, which holds only in-frame ones; the method was immunoSEQ multiplex PCR. The sample records about 26,000 clones, about nine tenths being singletons. This chain links TRBV19 with TRBJ1-3; unclear D gene. The source is an adult with an advanced solid tumor such as melanoma, head and neck, liver or kidney cancer. This sample comprised CD4+ or CD8+ T cells sorted from blood, obtained in a trial of the OX40 agonist ivuxolimab. CDR3 loop: CASSIIGNTIYF. In DNA, the CDR3 is TGTGCCAGTAGTATCATCGGAAACACCATATATTTT.